The 2 T cell receptor beta chains given below trace back to one sample, sequenced in a study of response to subunit inactivated influenza vaccine. Via MiXCR, TCRdb re-called the RT-PCR reads, giving one row per CDR3 protein. The data contain about 540,000 distinct CDR3 sequences, 20% to 25% of them seen just once; the ten biggest clones take up around 2.8%. These same data were also listed under a study on T cells expressing NK-cell markers. That source reports: 5'RACE template switching with UMIs generated TCR beta cDNA.

Sample: CD4+ T cells sorted from PBMCs, taken approximately 13 days after vaccination. Receptors were obtained from a man aged 45-60 years who received an inactivated influenza vaccine.

In DNA form, the CDR3 reads TGTGCCAGCTCACCGGTCTCCTACAATGAGCAGTTCTTC. Translated: CASSPVSYNEQFF. This rearrangement joins TRBV18 to TRBJ2-1; no firm D call. This CDR3 has 13 residues. V gave up 3 bases and J gave up 0 bases, with 3 bases separating them. Per the germline V gene, CDR1 is KGHSH and CDR2 is LQKENI.

V is TRBV6-5 and J is TRBJ2-5; D call uncertain. The CDR3 contains 14 residues. The germline V and J ends were trimmed by 2 bases and 5 bases, with 12 bases remaining between them. CDR1 MNHEY and CDR2 SVGAGI come from the germline V gene. The CDR3 sequence: CASSYNYVLETQYF. The CDR3 DNA follows: TGTGCCAGCAGTTACAACTACGTTTTGGAGACCCAGTACTTC.